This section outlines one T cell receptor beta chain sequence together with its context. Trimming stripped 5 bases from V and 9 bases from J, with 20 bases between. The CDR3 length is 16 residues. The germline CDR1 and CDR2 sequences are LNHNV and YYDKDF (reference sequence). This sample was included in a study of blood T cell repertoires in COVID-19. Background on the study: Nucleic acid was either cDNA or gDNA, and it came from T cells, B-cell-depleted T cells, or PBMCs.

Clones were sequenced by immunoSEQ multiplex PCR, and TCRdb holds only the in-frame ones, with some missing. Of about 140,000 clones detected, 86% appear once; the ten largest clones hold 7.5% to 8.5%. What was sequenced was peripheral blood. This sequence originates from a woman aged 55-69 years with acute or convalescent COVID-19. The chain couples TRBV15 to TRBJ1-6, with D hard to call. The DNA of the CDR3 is TGTGCCACCAGCGAGAGACGGGCGGGATTCGGTTCACCCCTCCACTTT. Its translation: CATSERRAGFGSPLHF. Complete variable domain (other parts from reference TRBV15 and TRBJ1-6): DAMVIQNPRYQVTQFGKPVTLSCSQTLNHNVMYWYQQKSSQAPKLLFHYYDKDFNNEADTPDNFQSRRPNTSFCFLDIRSPGLGDTAMYLCATSERRAGFGSPLHFGNGTRLTVT.